This T cell receptor beta chain comes out of a study of regulatory T cells in long-lasting Graves disease. V lost 4 bases and J lost 7, with 18 bases in between. Per germline, CDR1 SGHDT and CDR2 YYEEEE. The CDR3 runs to 15 residues. This clonotype showed up just a few times. Sequencing libraries for TCR beta were prepared with iRepertoire HTBI primers and Arm-PCR of CDR3 regions. TCRdb re-derived calls from the multiplex PCR reads in MiXCR, one entry per CDR3 protein. This sample has about 540,000 distinct CDR3 sequences, with around an eighth found just once. The time point was: newly diagnosed GD, antithyroid drugs for less than 3 months. Generation of the TCR library employed RNA extracted from PBMCs. These data were likewise used in another study, on T cells in Graves' hyperthyroidism and ophthalmopathy.

This TCR derives from a young man with Graves disease. The chain is built from TRBV5-6 and TRBJ2-4, with D perhaps TRBD1 or TRBD2 (6 bases each). This specimen was peripheral blood mononuclear cells (PBMCs), taken at new diagnosis, from a patient treated with antithyroid drugs. CDR3 nucleotides: TGTGCCAGCAGCCTTAGGGGGGCGCAGGGGAACATTCAGTACTTC. Encoded protein: CASSLRGAQGNIQYF.